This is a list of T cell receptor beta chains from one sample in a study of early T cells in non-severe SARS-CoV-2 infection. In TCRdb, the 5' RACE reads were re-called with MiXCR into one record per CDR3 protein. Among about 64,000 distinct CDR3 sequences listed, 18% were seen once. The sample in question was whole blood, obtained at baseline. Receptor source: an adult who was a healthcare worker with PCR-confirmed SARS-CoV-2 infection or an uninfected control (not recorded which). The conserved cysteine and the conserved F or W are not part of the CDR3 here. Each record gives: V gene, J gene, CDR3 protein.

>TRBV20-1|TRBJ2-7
SASTGLGYEQY
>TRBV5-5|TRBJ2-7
ASSLEGVNFSYEQY
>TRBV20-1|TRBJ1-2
SASPPGRVAGYT
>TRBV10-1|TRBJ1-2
CSYGYT
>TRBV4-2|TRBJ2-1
ASSHQGSGLSYNEQF
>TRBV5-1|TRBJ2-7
ASSLEVGRSEQY
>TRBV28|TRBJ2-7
ASSLGGASRSYEQY
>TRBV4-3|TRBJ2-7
ASSQGVSANYEQY
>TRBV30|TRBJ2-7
AWRGKVNVHEQY
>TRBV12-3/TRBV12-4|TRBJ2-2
ASSSFTPPARRGELF
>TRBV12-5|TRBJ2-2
ASGLSHTAGTGELF
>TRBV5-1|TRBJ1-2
ASNGGSYGYT
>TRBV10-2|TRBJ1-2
ASSESRGGYGYT
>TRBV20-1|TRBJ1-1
SARSSAGQNTEAF
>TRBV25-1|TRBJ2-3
ASAPGADTQY
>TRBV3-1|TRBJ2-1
ASSQDRFASGGNEQF
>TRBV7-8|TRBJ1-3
ASKPQNFGNTIY
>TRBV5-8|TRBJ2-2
ASSQGTSGTTGELF
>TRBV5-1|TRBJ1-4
ASSVWGGEKLF
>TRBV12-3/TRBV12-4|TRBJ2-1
ASRPSGSSYNEQF
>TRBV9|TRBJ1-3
ASSDRRGNTIY
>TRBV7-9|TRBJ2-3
ASSLVPSTDTQY
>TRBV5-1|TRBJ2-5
ASSPPSRGGQTQY
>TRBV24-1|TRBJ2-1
APVLWVAAHNEQF
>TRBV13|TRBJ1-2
ASSPQGTYGYT
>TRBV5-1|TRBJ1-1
ASSIDRGLTRNTEAF
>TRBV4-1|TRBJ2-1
ASSKDLAVRDEQF
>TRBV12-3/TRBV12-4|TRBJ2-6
ASSIRTGTGANVLT
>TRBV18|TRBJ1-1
ASSDGLNTEAF
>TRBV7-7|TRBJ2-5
ASSQTSGFQETQY
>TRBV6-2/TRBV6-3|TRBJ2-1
ASSPRLAGSYNEQF
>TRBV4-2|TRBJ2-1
ASSPLAGGVNEQF
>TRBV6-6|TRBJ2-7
ASSSTGRGSYEQY
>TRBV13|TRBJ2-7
ASSSTREAHYEQY
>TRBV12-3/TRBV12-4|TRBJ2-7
ASSSGGPYEQY
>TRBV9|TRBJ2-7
ASDPGTGEQY
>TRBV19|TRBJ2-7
ASSKGSGTFKSYEQY
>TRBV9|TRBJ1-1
ASSPHQSGQGYEAF
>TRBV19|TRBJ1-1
ASSSFSVTEAF
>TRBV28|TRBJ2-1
ASSLTAGGQNEQF
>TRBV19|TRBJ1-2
ASSIWDREDYGYT
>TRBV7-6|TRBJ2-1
ASSPSREQF
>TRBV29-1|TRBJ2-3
SLSTDTQY
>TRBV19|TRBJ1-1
ASSSSGGYTEAF
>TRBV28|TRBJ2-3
ASSRGLAGDYRDTQY
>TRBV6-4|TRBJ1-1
ASRDSPNTEAF
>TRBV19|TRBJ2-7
ASSIGEGPYEQY
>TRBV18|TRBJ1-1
ASSPDPNTEAF
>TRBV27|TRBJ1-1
ASSFTGETEAF
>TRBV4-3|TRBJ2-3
ASSQQGSLSADTQY
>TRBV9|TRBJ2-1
ASSVDLGFEQF
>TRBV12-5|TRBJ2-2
ASGLVNTGELF
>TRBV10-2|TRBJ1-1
ASSEVRKNTEAF
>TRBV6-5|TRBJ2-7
ASSYSGSSEQY
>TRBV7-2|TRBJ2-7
ASSLGRSYKQY